This passage covers 18 T cell receptor beta chains from one sample sequenced in a study of human T cells and chemical hapten exposure. Described time point: patch test 3, about 24 weeks after DPC sensitization. As to treatment: therapeutic diphenylcyclopropenone sensitization with weekly scalp DPC. TCRdb called the RACE reads again in MiXCR, with one record for every CDR3 protein. The profile covers around 130,000 distinct CDR3 sequences, with about 10% appearing a single time and over 2% taken by the ten largest. Sequenced material: whole blood, taken in connection with sensitization to the hapten diphenylcyclopropenone (DPC). These receptors were obtained from a woman aged 45-59 years with alopecia areata. Some clones in this sample may be carry-over from other donors' samples.

The chain recombines TRBV20-1 with TRBJ1-5; D is unresolved. Trimming stripped 1 base from V and 6 bases from J, with 4 bases between. The CDR3 has 11 residues. CDR1 DFQATT and CDR2 SNEGSKA come from the germline V gene (reference sequence). The CDR3 sequence is CSARAGQPQHF. DNA of the CDR3: TGCAGTGCTAGAGCAGGTCAGCCCCAGCATTTT.

V gene TRBV29-1 combines with J gene TRBJ1-1; 7 bases are shared with TRBD1. V shed 6 bases, J shed 6 bases, and the junction held 10 bases outside the gene matches. Germline V gene lookup returns CDR1 SQVTM and CDR2 ANQGSEA. CDR3 length equals 13 residues. The CDR3 coding sequence is TGCAGCGTGACAGGGAGGATGTTGGCTGAAGCTTTCTTT. Protein: CSVTGRMLAEAFF.

The chain links TRBV6-1 to TRBJ2-5; weak D call: TRBD2 (5 bases). Trimming took 6 bases from V and 4 from J, leaving 15 bases between them. This CDR3 comprises 14 residues. The germline CDR1 and CDR2 sequences are MNHNS and SASEGT. The CDR3 reads CASSAVVARETQYF. The DNA of the CDR3 is TGTGCCAGCAGCGCCGTGGTAGCGCGAGAGACCCAGTACTTC.

The chain couples TRBV4-3 to TRBJ1-1; weak D call: TRBD1 (6 bases). The germline V gene has CDR1 LGHNA and CDR2 YSLEER. With 0 bases removed from V and 5 bases from J, the gap between germline ends came to 10 bases. The CDR3 contains 14 residues. The CDR3 sequence is CASSQEGGLTEAFF. The CDR3 coding sequence is TGCGCCAGCAGCCAAGAGGGGGGGCTAACTGAAGCTTTCTTT.

For this clonotype: The germline gene is not matched at one end of the junction; a read error may be the cause. The rearrangement links TRBV12-3 or TRBV12-4 to TRBJ1-5, with D hard to call. This CDR3 is built from 13 residues. CDR3 in DNA: TGTGCCAGCAGTTTGGGAGGGAATCAGCCCCAGAATTTT. This translates into CASSLGGNQPQNF.

The chain uses TRBV7-8 and TRBJ2-3; maybe TRBD2 (6 bases). The CDR3 runs 15 residues. V was trimmed by 3 bases and J by 2 bases, leaving 12 bases between them. Germline CDR1 and CDR2: SGHVS and FQNEAQ. CDR3 bases: TGTGCCAGCAGCTTTGACGGCGGGGACACAGATACGCAGTATTTT. Its translation: CASSFDGGDTDTQYF.

In this sample, this clonotype turned up a few times. The chain links TRBV6-2 or TRBV6-3 to TRBJ2-1; no definite D call. Trimming took off 0 bases at V and 2 bases at J, with 5 bases between the two ends. The germline V gene has CDR1 MNHEY and CDR2 SVGEGT. The CDR3 extends over 14 amino acids. This CDR3 reads CASSYSAPYNEQFF. The CDR3 nucleotides read TGTGCCAGCAGTTACTCGGCCCCCTACAATGAGCAGTTCTTC.

This clonotype was counted ten times or more. The V and J genes are TRBV10-3 and TRBJ1-5; 7 bases match TRBD1. V shed 0 bases, J shed 6 bases, and the junction held 8 bases outside the gene matches. The CDR3 contains 16 residues. Germline-derived CDR1 and CDR2 are ENHRY and SYGVKD. The CDR3 here is CAISESRRGRGQPQHF. In nucleotides, the CDR3 is TGTGCCATCAGTGAGTCGAGGAGGGGGCGAGGTCAGCCCCAGCATTTT.

This clonotype has just a few counts. The chain has TRBV6-1 and TRBJ1-6; D not certain. The CDR3 consists of 14 residues. Trimming stripped 2 bases from V and 8 bases from J, with 10 bases between. Germline assignment: CDR1 MNHNS and CDR2 SASEGT. For the CDR3, the DNA is TGTGCCAGCAGTGAAAACACCATCTATTCACCCCTCCACTTT. It is translated as CASSENTIYSPLHF.

The chain links TRBV10-3 to TRBJ1-5; D not resolved. Trimming left V 6 bases short and J 0 bases short, with 15 bases between. CDR1 is ENHRY and CDR2 is SYGVKD in the germline V gene. The CDR3 contains 16 residues. In DNA form, the CDR3 reads TGTGCCATCAGACCGACCTGGAAGGGTAGCAATCAGCCCCAGCATTTT. This sequence encodes CAIRPTWKGSNQPQHF.

This clonotype was recorded a few times. The chain employs TRBV5-1 and TRBJ1-1, with D unresolved. This CDR3 has 16 residues. Looked up from germline, CDR1 is SGHRS and CDR2 is YFSETQ. V lost 0 bases and J 2 bases, leaving 14 bases between the germline ends. The CDR3 loop reads CASSLDGRIGNTEAFF. The CDR3 DNA reads as TGCGCCAGCAGCTTGGATGGTCGCATCGGTAACACTGAAGCTTTCTTT. Drawing the rest from reference TRBV5-1 and TRBJ1-1, the complete variable domain is KAGVTQTPRYLIKTRGQQVTLSCSPISGHRSVSWYQQTPGQGLQFLFEYFSETQRNKGNFPGRFSGRQFSNSRSEMNVSTLELGDSALYLCASSLDGRIGNTEAFFGQGTRLTVV.

The chain employs TRBV7-2 and TRBJ2-1; the D gene could be TRBD1 or TRBD2 (5 bases each). CDR3 length: 13 residues. Trimming cost V 6 bases and J 8 bases, with 14 bases left between them. The germline V gene has CDR1 SGHTA and CDR2 FQGNSA. CDR3 bases: TGTGCCAGCAGATTCCGAGGGGCATATGAGCAGTTCTTC. Protein sequence: CASRFRGAYEQFF.

This clonotype was counted a few times. The V and J genes are TRBV29-1 and TRBJ1-1, with no clear D. The V gene's germline CDR1 is SQVTM and CDR2 ANQGSEA. V was pared by 0 bases and J by 11 bases, with 7 bases between. The CDR3 totals 10 residues. CDR3 coding DNA: TGCAGCGTTGAAGATCGGATGGCTTTCTTT. Its translation is CSVEDRMAFF. Looking up the rest from reference TRBV29-1 and TRBJ1-1 gives the full variable domain: SAVISQKPSRDICQRGTSLTIQCQVDSQVTMMFWYRQQPGQSLTLIATANQGSEATYESGFVIDKFPISRPNLTFSTLTVSNMSPEDSSIYLCSVEDRMAFFGQGTRLTVV.

This clonotype was observed many times. This chain uses TRBV11-2 with TRBJ2-3, with D tentatively TRBD2 (5 bases). The CDR3 consists of 15 residues. Looked up from germline, CDR1 is SGHAT and CDR2 is FQNNGV. V lost 1 base and J 3 bases, leaving 11 bases between the germline ends. Here the CDR3 reads CASSLGGGTTDTQYF. CDR3 in DNA: TGTGCCAGCAGCTTAGGCGGAGGAACAACAGATACGCAGTATTTT.

This clonotype occurred many times. This rearrangement joins TRBV7-6 to TRBJ2-1; TRBD2 matches 16 bases. This CDR3 is built from 17 residues. Germline V gene data show CDR1 as SGHVS and CDR2 as FNYEAQ. V lost 5 bases to trimming and J lost 7 bases; unmatched junction nucleotides: 8. This CDR3 is CASSPGLAGGSGNEQFF. DNA of the CDR3: TGTGCCAGCAGCCCGGGACTAGCGGGAGGGTCTGGTAATGAGCAGTTCTTC.

On this clonotype: This could be a read error, since a much larger clone is one nucleotide away. The chain couples TRBV9 to TRBJ2-7, with D perhaps assigned TRBD1 or TRBD2 (6 bases each). Germline CDR1 is SGDLS and CDR2 is YYNGEE. There are 14 residues in the CDR3. Trimming pared 4 bases from V and 7 bases from J, leaving 18 bases between. As DNA, the CDR3 is TGTGCCAGCAGCCCGGGGGACAAGGGCACGGAGCAGTACTTC. Protein sequence: CASSPGDKGTEQYF.

This clonotype was counted a few times. This rearrangement joins TRBV25-1 to TRBJ2-7; D is ambiguous. Trimming pared 6 bases from V and 5 bases from J, leaving 11 bases between. CDR1 and CDR2 (germline): MGHDK, SYGVNS. The CDR3 is made up of 12 amino acids. CDR3 protein: CASSPWLDEQYF. The CDR3 nucleotides are TGTGCCAGCAGCCCCTGGTTAGACGAGCAGTACTTC.

The chain links TRBV5-4 to TRBJ1-2, with D perhaps matching TRBD1 (5 bases). The germline CDR1 and CDR2 sequences are SGHNT and YYREEE (reference sequence). The V and J ends lost 4 bases and 2 bases respectively, with 15 bases between them. The length of the CDR3 is 15 residues. CDR3 loop: CASSPSQGLNYGYTF. The CDR3 DNA reads TGTGCCAGCAGCCCCTCCCAGGGCCTCAACTATGGCTACACCTTC.